The rows below give T cell receptor beta chains drawn from one sample of a study of blood T cell repertoires in COVID-19. Sequencing used immunoSEQ multiplex PCR; TCRdb keeps in-frame clones, though not all of them. The sample holds 150,000 to 200,000 clones; about 78% are singletons and the top ten take around 15%. The sequenced sample was PBMCs or T cells enriched from blood (not recorded which). The receptors stem from a woman in her forties or fifties who had recovered from COVID-19. The CDR3 runs from the conserved cysteine through the conserved F or W. Fields, in order: V gene, J gene, CDR3 protein.

>TRBV4-3|TRBJ2-5
CASSQGRDRGPLWGQETQYF
>TRBV6-5|TRBJ2-7
CASSRESGGLEQYF
>TRBV10-3|TRBJ1-5
CAISRTGERQPQHF
>TRBV5-1|TRBJ2-1
CASSLSGLAGAYDEQFF
>TRBV2|TRBJ2-7
CASSRDRVEQYF
>TRBV7-9|TRBJ1-5
CASSLGPYQPQHF
>TRBV9|TRBJ2-2
CASSAARGLAGRGTGELFF
>TRBV10-1|TRBJ2-7
CASSLDSYEQYF
>TRBV11-3|TRBJ2-1
CASSGRGEQFF
>TRBV6-6|TRBJ2-7
CASSARDRTYEQYF
>TRBV7-3|TRBJ1-1
CASSSARDSEAFF
>TRBV27|TRBJ2-3
CASSSHSTSTDTQYF
>TRBV7-9|TRBJ1-4
CASSLQTTNEKLFF
>TRBV7-2|TRBJ1-6
CATQDGLGSPLHF
>TRBV7-2|TRBJ2-2
CASNGQGIGELFF
>TRBV24-1|TRBJ2-2
CATSAQWAGGLFF
>TRBV2|TRBJ1-2
CASSEGQGYNYGYTF
>TRBV6-2/TRBV6-3|TRBJ1-5
CASSLGRRNQPQHF
>TRBV12-5|TRBJ2-3
CASGLPPQGNTQYF
>TRBV11-2|TRBJ2-2
CASTTQPGGLGGELFF
>TRBV6-1|TRBJ1-2
CASSEALTVTYGYTF
>TRBV19|TRBJ2-2
CASSPVAGGPGELFF
>TRBV12-3/TRBV12-4|TRBJ1-2
CASSFSGEGYTF
>TRBV30|TRBJ2-4
CAWRTWTGGVFQKNIQYF
>TRBV19|TRBJ2-5
CASSKGHLQETQYF
>TRBV6-5|TRBJ2-2
CASCTGDRVPGELFF
>TRBV6-5|TRBJ1-5
CASRRQGNSNQPQHF
>TRBV3-1/TRBV3-2|TRBJ1-1
CASSPGEVLHSNTEAFF